This entry lists 32 T cell receptor beta chains sequenced from one sample in a study of OX40 agonist ivuxolimab in advanced cancers. Sequencing used immunoSEQ multiplex PCR; TCRdb keeps in-frame clones, though not all of them. The table shows 20,000 to 30,000 clones, with 88% occurring only once. The material sequenced was CD4+ or CD8+ T cells sorted from blood, taken in a trial of the OX40 agonist ivuxolimab. The receptor source for this set is an adult with an advanced solid tumor such as melanoma, head and neck, liver or kidney cancer.

V and J are TRBV11-2 and TRBJ2-7; tentative D call: TRBD1 (5 bases). The ends were cut back, 6 bases at V and 7 bases at J, with 22 bases in the middle. The length of the CDR3 is 15 residues. Germline-derived CDR1 and CDR2 are SGHAT and FQNNGV. Here the CDR3 reads CASSQPRGPLQEQYF. CDR3 sequence (DNA): TGTGCCAGCAGTCAGCCAAGGGGTCCTCTACAAGAGCAGTACTTC.

The rearrangement links TRBV6-4 to TRBJ2-3, with 7 bases lining up with TRBD1. CDR3 length equals 15 residues. CDR1 MRHNA and CDR2 SNTAGT come from the germline V gene. After removal of 2 bases from V and 2 bases from J, the junction contained 4 bases not matched to a gene. The CDR3 sequence: CASSDKTGDTDTQYF. DNA for the CDR3: TGTGCCAGCAGTGACAAAACAGGGGACACAGATACGCAGTATTTT.

The table lists this clone with a few counts. The chain links TRBV9 to TRBJ2-1; D is unresolved. The V end lost 0 bases, the J end lost 10 bases, and 17 bases lay between the germline ends. CDR3 length: 15 amino acids. From germline, CDR1 is SGDLS and CDR2 YYNGEE. The CDR3 sequence: CASSVAATPALEQFF. CDR3 nucleotides: TGTGCCAGCAGCGTAGCTGCGACTCCCGCGTTGGAGCAGTTCTTC.

The CDR3 coding sequence is TGTGCCAGCAGCTCCGGGACAGGGGTTGGCGAGCAGTTCTTC. Encoded protein: CASSSGTGVGEQFF. The gene calls are TRBV5-6 and TRBJ2-1; TRBD1 matches at 10 bases. This CDR3 has 14 amino acids. V lost 3 bases and J lost 10; bases outside the gene matches: 7. The germline gives CDR1 SGHDT, CDR2 YYEEEE.

V usage is TRBV6-1 and J usage is TRBJ1-6; 10 nucleotides match TRBD1. The CDR3 totals 15 residues. The germline V gene has CDR1 MNHNS and CDR2 SASEGT. V was clipped by 3 bases and J by 5 bases; unmatched bases: 1. The CDR3: CASSEGQGNNSPLHF. The CDR3 DNA reads TGTGCCAGCAGTGAGGGACAGGGGAATAATTCACCCCTCCACTTT.

The chain recombines TRBV19 with TRBJ1-5; a weak D match, TRBD1 (5 bases). V gave up 1 base and J gave up 3 bases, with 16 bases separating them. The CDR3 spans 17 residues. Germline assignment: CDR1 LNHDA and CDR2 SQIVND (reference sequence). The CDR3 here is CASSIGLIQGINQPQHF. CDR3 nucleotide sequence: TGTGCCAGTAGTATAGGCCTTATCCAGGGAATCAATCAGCCCCAGCATTTT.

This chain joins TRBV2 and TRBJ2-4, with 7 bases matching TRBD2. V trimming: 3 bases; J trimming: 7 bases; junction bases outside the gene matches: 12. The CDR3 is 16 amino acids. Germline V CDR1 and CDR2: SNHLY, FYNNEI. CDR3 protein: CASSDFVTGGGNIQYF. Written as DNA, the CDR3 is TGTGCCAGCAGTGACTTTGTGACGGGGGGTGGGAACATTCAGTACTTC.

The CDR3 protein is CAWSLRGTVYSNQPQHF. CDR3 nucleotides: TGTGCCTGGAGTTTGCGAGGGACAGTTTATAGCAATCAGCCCCAGCATTTT. The genes are TRBV30 and TRBJ1-5; 7 nucleotides align to TRBD1. CDR1 and CDR2 from the germline V gene are GTSNPN and SVGIG (reference sequence). The CDR3 is 17 residues long. V was clipped by 2 bases and J by 0 bases; unmatched bases: 10.

This clone was recorded a few times. The chain employs TRBV29-1 and TRBJ2-2; unclear D gene. V lost 4 bases and J lost 0, with 6 bases in between. Germline V lookup: CDR1 SQVTM, CDR2 ANQGSEA. This CDR3 comprises 13 residues. The CDR3 DNA follows: TGCAGCGTTGGGACCTCGAACACCGGGGAGCTGTTTTTT. Protein product: CSVGTSNTGELFF.

This chain joins TRBV7-2 and TRBJ2-6, with 9 bases lining up with TRBD1. The CDR3 is 19 amino acids. Germline-derived CDR1 and CDR2 are SGHTA and FQGNSA. Losses at the gene ends were 5 bases for V and 0 bases for J; bases not matched to a gene: 11. CDR3 DNA: TGTGCCAGCAGCGCTCCTAAGGGACAGGGATCCTCTGGGGCCAACGTCCTGACTTTC. This translates into CASSAPKGQGSSGANVLTF.

The chain has TRBV19 and TRBJ1-2; TRBD1 agrees at 7 bases. Germline V gene data show CDR1 as LNHDA and CDR2 as SQIVND (reference sequence). The CDR3 contains 13 residues. V trimming: 4 bases; J trimming: 5 bases; junction bases outside the gene matches: 4. The CDR3 loop reads CASSTRDSYGYTF. The DNA for the CDR3 is TGTGCCAGTAGTACCCGGGACAGTTATGGCTACACCTTC.

This clone has only a few counts. This rearrangement joins TRBV14 to TRBJ2-3; D unresolved. Per germline, CDR1 SGHDN and CDR2 FVKESK. CDR3 length equals 12 residues. The V end was cut by 2 bases, the J end by 5 bases, with 5 bases between. CDR3 loop: CASSQLKDTQYF. CDR3 DNA sequence: TGTGCCAGCAGCCAATTAAAAGATACGCAGTATTTT.

J is TRBJ2-3 and V is TRBV6-6; D is ambiguous. Germline CDR1 and CDR2: MNHNY and SVGAGI (reference sequence). Trimming removed 5 bases from V and 2 bases from J, with 5 bases in between. The CDR3 is made up of 12 amino acids. This chain's CDR3 is CASSLYTDTQYF. Here the CDR3 DNA reads TGTGCCAGCAGTCTTTACACAGATACGCAGTATTTT.

The chain is built from TRBV6-1 and TRBJ2-1; TRBD2 is a possible D gene (5 bases). The V end lost 1 base, the J end lost 9 bases, and 10 bases lay between the germline ends. Germline CDR1 MNHNS, CDR2 SASEGT. The CDR3 loop spans 13 amino acids. This chain's CDR3 is CASSEVRVGEQFF. The CDR3 DNA reads as TGTGCCAGCAGTGAAGTGAGGGTTGGTGAGCAGTTCTTC.

This clone was seen a single time. The rearrangement joins TRBV30 to TRBJ2-5; D possibly matches TRBD1 or TRBD2 (5 bases each). CDR1 and CDR2 (germline): GTSNPN, SVGIG (reference sequence). The CDR3 spans 13 residues. Trimming removed 5 bases at V and 4 bases at J, with 14 bases between. The CDR3 nucleotides are TGTGCCTGGGGAGGACACTGGGGAGAGACCCAGTACTTC. It is translated as CAWGGHWGETQYF.

This rearrangement joins TRBV11-2 to TRBJ2-4; the D gene is possibly TRBD1 (5 bases). This CDR3 spans 16 amino acids. V was trimmed by 5 bases and J by 0 bases, leaving 14 bases between them. The V gene's germline CDR1 is SGHAT and CDR2 FQNNGV. The CDR3 loop reads CASSPRAMIAKNIQYF. CDR3 DNA sequence: TGTGCCAGCAGCCCCAGGGCCATGATAGCCAAAAACATTCAGTACTTC.

The sample holds a few counts of this clone. This rearrangement joins TRBV5-1 to TRBJ1-2; D is undetermined. Germline-derived CDR1 and CDR2 are SGHRS and YFSETQ. This CDR3 is built from 13 residues. Trimming removed 1 base at V and 8 bases at J, with 12 bases between. CDR3 sequence (DNA): TGCGCCAGCAGCTTGCGGACCGACGGAGGCTACACCTTC. Translating gives CASSLRTDGGYTF.

This clone appeared once. The CDR3 loop is CASSLRDPAMGNEQFF. CDR3 bases: TGTGCCAGCAGCCTCCGGGACCCCGCCATGGGTAATGAGCAGTTCTTC. V gene TRBV9 combines with J gene TRBJ2-1; D tentatively reads TRBD1 or TRBD2 (5 bases each). Germline V CDR1 and CDR2: SGDLS, YYNGEE. The CDR3 totals 16 residues. V was trimmed by 4 bases and J by 7 bases, leaving 21 bases between them.

The V and J genes are TRBV5-5 and TRBJ1-5; D gene ambiguous. CDR3 length: 13 amino acids. Germline V gene lookup returns CDR1 SGHKS and CDR2 YYEKEE (reference sequence). Trimming left V 5 bases short and J 6 bases short, with 12 bases between. CDR3 nucleotide sequence: TGTGCCAGCAGTCCCCAGGAGACTCAGCCCCAGCATTTT. This gives the protein CASSPQETQPQHF.

This chain uses TRBV2 with TRBJ2-5; TRBD1 matches at 9 bases. The junction had 9 bases not matched to a gene; V was cut back by 5 bases and J by 5 bases. The germline gives CDR1 SNHLY, CDR2 FYNNEI. This CDR3 is built from 15 residues. Here the CDR3 reads CASSLPGQGGETQYF. In DNA, the CDR3 is TGTGCCAGCAGTTTACCGGGACAGGGCGGGGAGACCCAGTACTTC.

This clone turned up a few times. The chain is built from TRBV5-1 and TRBJ1-1; D is perhaps TRBD1 (6 bases). The germline CDR1 and CDR2 sequences are SGHRS and YFSETQ. The CDR3 consists of 13 residues. The V and J ends lost 0 bases and 7 bases respectively, with 10 bases between them. CDR3 residues: CASSLAMDSEAFF. CDR3 coding DNA: TGCGCCAGCAGCTTGGCGATGGACAGTGAAGCTTTCTTT. Based on the CDR3 plus reference TRBV5-1 and TRBJ1-1, the full variable domain is KAGVTQTPRYLIKTRGQQVTLSCSPISGHRSVSWYQQTPGQGLQFLFEYFSETQRNKGNFPGRFSGRQFSNSRSEMNVSTLELGDSALYLCASSLAMDSEAFFGQGTRLTVV.

J is TRBJ2-1 and V is TRBV4-1; 7 positions agree with TRBD2. V was pared by 2 bases and J by 5 bases, with 9 bases of the junction left unmatched. The CDR3 sequence is 16 residues long. Germline V gene lookup returns CDR1 MGHRA and CDR2 YSYEKL. CDR3 bases: TGCGCCAGCAGCCAATGGGGCGCGGGGGAAAACAATGAGCAGTTCTTC. It is translated as CASSQWGAGENNEQFF.

The rearrangement uses TRBV28 and TRBJ2-1, with D possibly TRBD2 on 6 matching bases. The V gene lost 2 bases and the J gene lost 3 bases, with 14 bases spanning the gap. This CDR3 has 16 residues. Germline CDR1 is MDHEN and CDR2 is SYDVKM. CDR3 DNA sequence: TGTGCCAGCAGTTTACCGGGAGATAGTGTCTACAATGAGCAGTTCTTC. Amino acid sequence: CASSLPGDSVYNEQFF.

The chain couples TRBV4-2 to TRBJ2-5; possibly TRBD1 for D (5 bases). The germline V gene encodes CDR1 LGHNA and CDR2 YNFKEQ. V was trimmed by 5 bases and J by 5 bases, leaving 21 bases between them. The CDR3 has 16 residues. DNA of the CDR3: TGTGCCAGCAGCTTGGGTGCAGGGCTAGGTAGGGAGACCCAGTACTTC. Its translation: CASSLGAGLGRETQYF.

This chain uses TRBV30 with TRBJ2-5; D possibly matches TRBD1 or TRBD2 (5 bases each). Between the trimmed V and J ends, which lost 4 bases and 5 bases, there was a span of 17 bases. CDR1 and CDR2 (germline): GTSNPN, SVGIG (reference sequence). The CDR3 is 14 residues long. This CDR3 is CAWKRLRGQETQYF. Written as DNA, the CDR3 is TGTGCCTGGAAGAGACTTCGGGGCCAGGAGACCCAGTACTTC.

The chain has TRBV10-1 and TRBJ2-3, with D maybe TRBD1 (6 bases). Germline CDR1 is WNHNN and CDR2 is SYGVQD (reference sequence). The CDR3 contains 15 residues. Trimming cost V 6 bases and J 4 bases, with 17 bases left between them. CDR3 amino acids: CASSPGDGRSDTQYF. CDR3 bases: TGCGCCAGCAGCCCAGGGGATGGTCGATCAGATACGCAGTATTTT.

The chain uses TRBV7-9 and TRBJ1-2, with 8 nucleotides matching TRBD1. J was trimmed by 8 bases and V by 5 bases; bases with no gene match: 7. The germline CDR1 and CDR2 sequences are SEHNR and FQNEAQ (reference sequence). The length of the CDR3 is 13 residues. CDR3 sequence: CASSLTGGGGYTF. CDR3 coding DNA: TGTGCCAGCAGCCTTACAGGGGGAGGAGGCTACACCTTC.

This CDR3 is CASSRTGYTEAFF. CDR3 sequence (DNA): TGTGCCAGCAGTAGGACAGGCTACACTGAAGCTTTCTTT. The chain employs TRBV6-5 and TRBJ1-1; 7 bases align to TRBD1. CDR3 length: 13 amino acids. The germline gives CDR1 MNHEY, CDR2 SVGAGI. Trimming cost V 5 bases and J 3 bases; bases outside gene matches: 3.

V usage is TRBV7-2 and J usage is TRBJ2-4; D remains ambiguous. The CDR3 length is 14 residues. Germline V gene lookup returns CDR1 SGHTA and CDR2 FQGNSA. V was cut by 3 bases and J by 3 bases, with 9 bases left in between. CDR3 sequence (DNA): TGTGCCAGCAGCTTCACAAGGAACAAAAACATTCAGTACTTC. Translated: CASSFTRNKNIQYF.

The genes are TRBV7-6 and TRBJ1-1; D ambiguous. In germline, CDR1 is SGHVS, CDR2 FNYEAQ. Trimming left V 5 bases short and J 0 bases short, with 7 bases between. The CDR3 runs to 13 residues. CDR3 in DNA: TGTGCCAGCAGCGCACTCATGAACACTGAAGCTTTCTTT. It codes for CASSALMNTEAFF.

The chain joins TRBV10-3 to TRBJ2-3, with TRBD1 identical over 11 bases. The junction had 6 bases not matched to a gene; V was cut back by 3 bases and J by 7 bases. Germline V gene data show CDR1 as ENHRY and CDR2 as SYGVKD. This CDR3 region has 15 residues. This CDR3 is CAISDRDRGRHTQYF. CDR3 DNA: TGTGCCATCAGTGACCGGGACAGGGGGAGACATACGCAGTATTTT.

The V gene is TRBV11-3, the J gene TRBJ1-1; no reliable D call. Germline CDR1 is SGHNT and CDR2 is YENEEA. V was trimmed by 5 bases and J by 5 bases, leaving 12 bases between them. The CDR3 is made up of 13 amino acids. The CDR3 loop is CASSTSLGTEAFF. The CDR3 coding sequence is TGTGCCAGCAGCACTAGCTTAGGGACTGAAGCTTTCTTT.